The TCR beta chain under discussion was sequenced for a study of CD8 T cells in ankylosing spondylitis. Study-level findings and limits: What appeared characteristic of ankylosing spondylitis blood was a TCR beta motif of eight or nine highly homologous variants.

TCR beta libraries were made by quantitative 5'-RACE with molecular barcodes. TCRdb analysed the 5' RACE reads with MiXCR anew, one entry per CDR3 protein. The table includes around 140,000 distinct CDR3 sequences, roughly 17% detected once. Germline CDR1 LGHNA, CDR2 YSLEER. The CDR3 spans 14 residues. Deletions cut 3 bases from V and 6 bases from J, with 14 bases between. This clonotype was counted between two and nine times. Its antigen is not identified. The chain has TRBV4-3 and TRBJ1-1; D remains ambiguous. Sequenced: blood, either unsorted or a sorted T cell fraction (not recorded which). This sequence was found in a male donor with ankylosing spondylitis. The CDR3 reads CASSHPGLLAEAFF. CDR3 sequence (DNA): TGCGCCAGCAGCCACCCCGGGCTATTGGCTGAAGCTTTCTTT.